This T cell receptor beta chain comes out of a study of T cells in Graves' hyperthyroidism and ophthalmopathy. Study-wide results and limits: Most expanded thyroid clonotypes above 0.001 recurred in blood.

Those with hyperthyroidism were 18 to 65 years old, newly diagnosed, and ill for under 2 months. A patient was excluded if there was uncontrolled infection, other autoimmune disease, pregnancy or lactation. On the basis of clinical symptoms, serum thyroxine and TRAb, thyroid ultrasound and orbital computed tomography, diagnoses were made. This CDR3 is 13 amino acids long. Germline CDR1 reads SSHAT; CDR2 reads FNYEAQ (reference sequence). There are many counts of this clonotype. Its antigen is as yet unknown. The junction differs from germline at one of its ends, possibly a read error. There were TCR beta CDR3 regions amplified from RNA transcripts. A set of HTBI primers served as the primers for a first-round RT-PCR of the TCR CDR3. Using its own MiXCR run on the multiplex PCR reads, TCRdb lists one record per CDR3 protein. Of around 720,000 distinct CDR3 sequences detected, about 35% appear once; the ten largest clones hold less than 35%.

Sequencing used blood. The chain has TRBV7-7 and TRBJ2-7; tentatively, D is TRBD2 (7 bases). This clonotype originated in a middle-aged woman with Graves' hyperthyroidism. CDR3 DNA sequence: TGTGCTAGCAGCCTGAACAGGGAGGGCGAGCAGTACTTC. It yields the protein CASSLNREGEQYF.